A selection of T cell receptor beta chains follows, all from one sample in a study of T cells in localized non-small cell lung cancer. Using immunoSEQ multiplex PCR, the repertoire was profiled, and TCRdb retains in-frame clones only, with some absent. Altogether around 3,700 clones are present, 25% to 30% being singletons, with the ten largest covering 15%. Sequenced here: lung tumor tissue, sampled before any cancer treatment. The receptors were sampled from a female donor over 55 with stage I lung adenocarcinoma. The CDR3 runs from the conserved cysteine through the conserved F or W. The order of the fields is clone size, V gene, J gene, D gene, CDR3 DNA, CDR3 protein. D genes are given only for firm matches. Clone size is stated in some rows and not others, as once, few, many or a class when expanded.

-	TRBV7-5	TRBJ2-5	-	TGTGCCAGCAGCTTAGAGCGGGGGGTTGAGACCCAGTACTTC	CASSLERGVETQYF
medium-sized	TRBV11-3	TRBJ2-4	-	TGTGCCAGCAGCCCTGGGACTTCAATAGCCAAAAACATTCAGTACTTC	CASSPGTSIAKNIQYF
-	TRBV13	TRBJ2-3	-	TGTGCCAGCGTAGGGCTAGAGTCAGATACGCAGTATTTT	CASVGLESDTQYF
-	TRBV6-8	TRBJ1-5	TRBD1	TGTGCCAGCAGTACCAGGGGGACAGGGGGTGGTCAGCCCCAGCATTTT	CASSTRGTGGGQPQHF
few	TRBV6-8	TRBJ2-7	-	TGTGCCAGCAGTCCCGAATCCTACGAGCAGTACTTC	CASSPESYEQYF
few	TRBV7-2	TRBJ2-3	TRBD2	TGTGCCAGCAGCTCTCGGGGGGGCGGGGCAGATACGCAGTATTTT	CASSSRGGGADTQYF
few	TRBV11-3	TRBJ1-2	TRBD1	TGTGCCAGCAGCTCGGCCCCAGGGGGCGATAACTATGGCTACACCTTC	CASSSAPGGDNYGYTF
-	TRBV11-3	TRBJ1-3	TRBD1	TGTGCCAGCAGCCCGGGACAGGGCGGAAACACCATATATTTT	CASSPGQGGNTIYF
once	TRBV18	TRBJ2-1	-	TGTGCCAGCTCACCAAGAGGTTTTTCGAGGAATGAGCAGTTCTTC	CASSPRGFSRNEQFF
-	TRBV4-1	TRBJ2-7	-	TGCGCCAGCAGCCAAGGCCCTCTGGCAGGGAGGATCCCCTACGAGCAGTACTTC	CASSQGPLAGRIPYEQYF
-	TRBV6-8	TRBJ1-2	TRBD1	TGTGCCAGCACCGCGACAGGGATCGTGGGGGAACTCTATGGCTACACCTTC	CASTATGIVGELYGYTF
once	TRBV1	TRBJ2-5	-	TGCGCCAGCAGCCACACAGGGGATCAAGAGACCCAGTACTTC	CASSHTGDQETQYF
few	TRBV11-3	TRBJ2-5	-	TGTGCCAGCTCGAGGAATACAGAGTACCAAGAGACCCAGTACTTC	CASSRNTEYQETQYF
few	TRBV30	TRBJ1-5	-	TGTGCCGGGTCCCACGGGGGGGGTCAGCCCCAGCATTTT	CAGSHGGGQPQHF
few	TRBV6-8	TRBJ1-1	TRBD1	TGTGCCAGCAGTGGGGAAGGGGGCGGAACTGAAGCTTTCTTT	CASSGEGGGTEAFF
-	TRBV19	TRBJ1-4	-	TGTGCCAGTAGTATAGATGGGGCCAGCGGAAAACTGTTTTTT	CASSIDGASGKLFF
few	TRBV6-8	TRBJ2-5	-	TGTGCCAGCAGTGATTGGGCAGGGAGCCAAGAGACCCAGTACTTC	CASSDWAGSQETQYF
once	TRBV19	TRBJ1-2	TRBD1	TGTGCCAGTAGTAACCGCCCGACAGGGTCCAACTATGGCTACACCTTC	CASSNRPTGSNYGYTF
few	TRBV11-3	TRBJ1-6	-	TGTGCCAGCAGCTTGGTGGGGGGGCAATCACCCCTCCACTTT	CASSLVGGQSPLHF
-	TRBV30	TRBJ1-5	-	TGTGCCTGGAGTCCGGGGGGGGCCCAGCATTTT	CAWSPGGAQHF
-	TRBV19	TRBJ2-7	TRBD1	TGTGCCAGTAGCCTCGGGACAGCTCCCTACGAGCAGTACTTC	CASSLGTAPYEQYF
few	TRBV6-4	TRBJ2-5	-	TGTGCCAGCAGTGAGGTGGAGACCCAGTACTTC	CASSEVETQYF
-	TRBV19	TRBJ1-6	-	TGTGCCAGTACTCGTGGGGATCACAATTCACCCCTCCACTTT	CASTRGDHNSPLHF
medium-sized	TRBV6-8	TRBJ2-7	TRBD1	TGTGCCAGCAGTGGACAGGGGGCGCGAGAGCAGTACTTC	CASSGQGAREQYF
few	TRBV11-3	TRBJ2-7	-	TGTGCCAGCAGCTTAGTATCTTGGGGGTCCTACGAGCAGTACTTC	CASSLVSWGSYEQYF
-	TRBV11-3	TRBJ1-1	-	TGTGCCAGCAGCTTAGAGACAGGACGAACTGAAGCTTTCTTT	CASSLETGRTEAFF
once	TRBV18	TRBJ1-2	-	TGTGCCAGCTCACCGACAGGCTATGGCTACACCTTC	CASSPTGYGYTF
-	TRBV7-7	TRBJ1-3	-	TGTGCCAGCAGCGTCCCCACAGGGAGAGTATCTGGAAACACCATATATTTT	CASSVPTGRVSGNTIYF
-	TRBV19	TRBJ1-2	-	TGTGCCAGTAGGGCCCTACAACTTTACGGCTACACCTTC	CASRALQLYGYTF
few	TRBV11-3	TRBJ1-2	TRBD1	TGTGCCAGCAGCTTGGGGACAGGGACAAACTATGGCTACACCTTC	CASSLGTGTNYGYTF
few	TRBV12-5	TRBJ2-7	TRBD1	TGTGCCAGCACCCCTAGGGGGACAGGGCCCTACGAGCAGTACTTC	CASTPRGTGPYEQYF
once	TRBV9	TRBJ2-7	-	TGTGCCAGCAGTGAGGGTTCCTACGAGCAGTACTTC	CASSEGSYEQYF
few	TRBV6-8	TRBJ2-1	-	TGTGCCAGCAGACAAACAGGGTTGGGATCCTACAATGAGCAGTTCTTC	CASRQTGLGSYNEQFF
-	TRBV19	TRBJ1-3	-	TGTGCCAGTCGTTCGGGGCAGTCTGGAAACACCATATATTTT	CASRSGQSGNTIYF
-	TRBV6-8	TRBJ2-2	TRBD1	TGTGCCAGCAGTTCCGGGACAGGGGGCTTCTCCGGGGAGCTGTTTTTT	CASSSGTGGFSGELFF
medium-sized	TRBV9	TRBJ1-1	-	TGTGCCAGCAGCGTAGGCGCGAGGAACACTGAAGCTTTCTTT	CASSVGARNTEAFF
large	TRBV11-3	TRBJ2-1	TRBD2	TGTGCCAGCGCAAAAGGGACTAGCGGGGCCCTTAACAATGAGCAGTTCTTC	CASAKGTSGALNNEQFF
few	TRBV18	TRBJ2-2	-	TGTGCCAGCTCACCGAAGGAGGGGGCCGGGGAGCTGTTTTTT	CASSPKEGAGELFF
few	TRBV10-2	TRBJ1-5	-	TGCGCCATCAGTGAGAGGGGAGGGAATCAGCCCCAGCATTTT	CAISERGGNQPQHF
few	TRBV11-3	TRBJ2-1	TRBD2	TGTGCCAGCAGCCTCCTAGCGGGGAATTCCTACAATGAGCAGTTCTTC	CASSLLAGNSYNEQFF
-	TRBV7-5	TRBJ2-2	-	TGTGCCAGCAGCTTATATGGACTAGCGGGGCGCACCGGGGAGCTGTTTTTT	CASSLYGLAGRTGELFF
-	TRBV30	TRBJ2-6	-	TGTGCCTGGCGCCGGGGGAGGCTTGGGGCCAACGTCCTGACTTTC	CAWRRGRLGANVLTF
few	TRBV28	TRBJ1-2	TRBD1	TGTGCCAGCAGTACCCGGGACAGGGGGGACTATGGCTACACCTTC	CASSTRDRGDYGYTF
-	TRBV25-1	TRBJ1-4	-	TGTGCCAGCAGTGCGGAGGTTAATGAAAAACTGTTTTTT	CASSAEVNEKLFF
-	TRBV11-3	TRBJ1-1	-	TGTGCCAGCAGCCCAAGGCAGGCGGACACTGAAGCTTTCTTT	CASSPRQADTEAFF
hyperexpanded	TRBV30	TRBJ2-5	-	TGTGCCTGCGAAAGGGTGGACAGAGAGACCCAGTACTTC	CACERVDRETQYF
few	TRBV6-8	TRBJ1-1	TRBD1	TGTGCCAGCAACGACAGGGGGGATCACACTGAAGCTTTCTTT	CASNDRGDHTEAFF
-	TRBV11-3	TRBJ1-1	-	TGTGCCAGCAGCATGGGACACTGGAACACTGAAGCTTTCTTT	CASSMGHWNTEAFF
-	TRBV4-1	TRBJ2-7	-	TGCGCCAGCAGCCAAGGCCCCGAAGAATACGAGCAGTACTTC	CASSQGPEEYEQYF
-	TRBV11-3	TRBJ2-7	TRBD1	TGTGCCAGCAGCTCCACAGGGGGCGAGGTGTACGAGCAGTACTTC	CASSSTGGEVYEQYF
-	TRBV11-3	TRBJ2-6	TRBD1	TGTGCCAGCAGCAAACAGGGGCACGGGGCCAACGTCCTGACTTTC	CASSKQGHGANVLTF
medium-sized	TRBV6-8	TRBJ2-2	-	TGTGCCATCAGCTTAAAGAACACCGGGGAGCTGTTTTTT	CAISLKNTGELFF
-	TRBV19	TRBJ1-2	-	TGTGCCAGTAGTATAGGGACCCTGGGAGGCTACACCTTC	CASSIGTLGGYTF
few	TRBV11-3	TRBJ2-2	-	TGTGCCAGCAGCTTAAGGGGAGCCACCGGGGAGCTGTTTTTT	CASSLRGATGELFF
few	TRBV7-6	TRBJ2-5	TRBD2	TGTGCCAGCAGCTTAGGGACTAGCGGGGGGCAAGAGACCCAGTACTTC	CASSLGTSGGQETQYF
few	TRBV5-1	TRBJ2-7	TRBD1	TGCGCCAGCGCCAATCCGGGGACAGGGGTCTACGAGCAGTACTTC	CASANPGTGVYEQYF
-	TRBV6-8	TRBJ2-4	TRBD2	TGTGCCAGCAGTTCTGGGACTAGCGGACAAAACATTCAGTACTTC	CASSSGTSGQNIQYF